The subject of this entry is one T cell receptor (beta chain). Its antigen is still unknown. Germline V gene lookup returns CDR1 LNHNV and CDR2 YYDKDF (reference sequence). The CDR3 consists of 14 residues. V lost 2 bases, J lost 6 bases, and 4 bases stayed unmatched. The data were obtained in a study of radiotherapy plus CTLA-4 blockade in lung cancer. Overall study context: Of all patients, 15% to 20% responded objectively and 31% showed disease control.

Lung cancer patients with chemo-refractory metastatic non-small-cell disease were given focal radiation plus CTLA-4 blockade with ipilimumab. The assay was immunoSEQ multiplex PCR, and TCRdb's table has in-frame clones only and misses some. The repertoire consists of roughly 120,000 clones, with 81% occurring once and the leading ten covering about 3.3%. General study points: Radiotherapy was combined with ipilimumab, and tumor-derived TCR clones then expanded in blood. Among reported predictors of response, early blood T cell clone dynamics with interferon-beta performed best.

The sequencing here drew on peripheral blood, taken from a patient treated with radiotherapy plus ipilimumab. The chain is built from TRBV15 and TRBJ1-2; 9 nucleotides align to TRBD1. The source of this sequence is a human donor with non-small cell lung cancer that progressed on radiotherapy plus ipilimumab. Some clones in this sample may be carry-over from other donors' samples. The CDR3 spells CATSRPDRGHGYTF. The CDR3, as DNA: TGTGCCACCAGCAGACCGGACAGGGGCCATGGCTACACCTTC.